The sample holds many counts of the clone carrying this T cell receptor beta chain. The record originates from a study of metastatic and nonmetastatic thyroid tumors. On the study more broadly: It was across blood and tumor or nodule tissue from malignant and benign thyroid patients that repertoires were compared.

Each patient came to thyroid surgery without any prior treatment (of any kind). With 5 bases removed from V and 3 bases from J, the gap between germline ends came to 14 bases. CDR1 SGHAT and CDR2 FQNNGV come from the germline V gene. The CDR3 runs 14 residues. TCRdb re-clonotyped the PCR reads through MiXCR. Of 45,000 to 50,000 clones in the sample, roughly a fifth were seen once. The TCR was taken from a male donor with papillary thyroid cancer or a benign thyroid nodule (not recorded which). Some clones in this sample may be carry-over from other donors' samples. The source material was blood. The chain is built from TRBV11-2 and TRBJ2-7; D not resolved. CDR3 nucleotide sequence: TGTGCCAGCAGCGTTGCGGACGGAAGCTACGAGCAGTACTTC. This translates into CASSVADGSYEQYF.